The 27 T cell receptor beta chains reported below all come from one sample, sequenced in a study of T cell changes during pregnancy in multiple sclerosis. The repertoire was sequenced with immunoSEQ multiplex PCR; TCRdb's copy has only in-frame clones and lacks some. The sample has 81,000 or so clones, approximately 90% seen once. This material consisted of PBMCs, taken in the first trimester of pregnancy. The receptors stem from a female donor in good health, serving as a control in a pregnancy study. Some clones in this sample may be carry-over from other donors' samples.

V and J are TRBV6-6 and TRBJ2-3; the D gene is possibly TRBD2 (6 bases). Looked up from germline, CDR1 is MNHNY and CDR2 is SVGAGI (reference sequence). V lost 6 bases and J lost 11, with 15 bases in between. This CDR3 has 12 amino acids. The CDR3 loop reads CASREPQGGQYF. For the CDR3, the DNA is TGTGCCAGCAGAGAACCCCAGGGAGGGCAGTATTTT.

The chain recombines TRBV6-5 with TRBJ2-3; 10 nucleotides align to TRBD2. This CDR3 contains 16 residues. Unmatched junction bases numbered 4, after V lost 2 bases and J lost 2 bases. CDR1 and CDR2 (germline): MNHEY, SVGAGI. CDR3: CASSYRTSGFTDTQYF. The CDR3 DNA follows: TGTGCCAGCAGTTACCGGACTAGCGGTTTCACAGATACGCAGTATTTT.

This clone was recorded once. The chain uses TRBV5-3 and TRBJ1-1, with D hard to call. Being an ORF, TRBV5-3 has a function that is uncertain. Trimming pared 4 bases from V and 5 bases from J, leaving 9 bases between. The CDR3 extends over 12 amino acids. The DNA of the CDR3 is TGTGCCAGAAGCCCGCGGGGAACTGAAGCTTTCTTT. Residues: CARSPRGTEAFF.

This clone was counted only a few times. V and J are TRBV27 and TRBJ1-6; D gene unclear. CDR1 and CDR2 (germline): MNHEY, SMNVEV (reference sequence). V gave up 5 bases and J gave up 6 bases, with 5 bases separating them. The CDR3 extends over 12 amino acids. The CDR3 DNA follows: TGTGCCAGCAGTGCGCTTAATTCACCCCTCCACTTT. It specifies CASSALNSPLHF.

The V gene is TRBV2, the J gene TRBJ1-2; D possibly corresponds to TRBD1 (5 bases). Between the trimmed V and J ends, which lost 10 bases and 0 bases, there was a span of 15 bases. This CDR3 is 14 amino acids long. Germline V gene sequence: CDR1 SNHLY, CDR2 FYNNEI. CDR3 in amino acids: CANRGRATNYGYTF. CDR3 DNA sequence: TGTGCCAACCGGGGGAGAGCCACTAACTATGGCTACACCTTC.

The chain is built from TRBV7-9 and TRBJ2-2; 15 bases are a match to TRBD2. The CDR3 consists of 17 residues. J gave up 5 bases and V 4 bases, and 5 bases lay outside the gene matches. Germline V gene lookup returns CDR1 SEHNR and CDR2 FQNEAQ (reference sequence). CDR3 region: CASSSQGLAGGTGELFF. CDR3 nucleotides: TGTGCCAGCAGCTCTCAGGGACTAGCGGGAGGTACCGGGGAGCTGTTTTTT.

J is TRBJ1-5 and V is TRBV6-5, with D tentatively TRBD1 (5 bases). V lost 0 bases and J 2 bases, leaving 8 bases between the germline ends. This CDR3 contains 15 residues. Germline CDR1 and CDR2: MNHEY and SVGAGI. DNA of the CDR3: TGTGCCAGCAGTTACTCAGGGGAGGGCAATCAGCCCCAGCATTTT. Translated: CASSYSGEGNQPQHF.

The rearrangement links TRBV19 to TRBJ1-1, with 10 bases aligning to TRBD1. This CDR3 is built from 16 residues. Per germline, CDR1 LNHDA and CDR2 SQIVND (reference sequence). The V segment lost 6 bases and the J segment 5 bases; nucleotides outside the gene matches: 12. CDR3 in DNA: TGTGCCAGTAGGAAGGAGGGACAGGGGTTTTGGACTGAAGCTTTCTTT. Translated, it gives CASRKEGQGFWTEAFF.

This chain's CDR3 is CASCQGPTYEQYF. Written as DNA, the CDR3 is TGTGCCAGCTGTCAGGGGCCTACCTACGAGCAGTACTTC. The rearrangement links TRBV28 to TRBJ2-7; possibly TRBD1 for D (6 bases). This CDR3 has 13 residues. Germline V gene sequence: CDR1 MDHEN, CDR2 SYDVKM. The germline V and J ends were trimmed by 8 bases and 2 bases, with 13 bases remaining between them.

The rearrangement uses TRBV15 and TRBJ1-4, with TRBD1 as a possible D gene (6 bases). The germline gives CDR1 LNHNV, CDR2 YYDKDF (reference sequence). This CDR3 region has 15 residues. Trimming left V 5 bases short and J 7 bases short, with 17 bases between. The CDR3: CATSPGGGEGEKLFF. CDR3 nucleotides: TGTGCCACCAGCCCTGGTGGGGGCGAGGGTGAAAAACTGTTTTTT.

The chain's CDR3 is CASSRRNRDYEQYF. CDR3 nucleotide sequence: TGTGCCAGCAGCCGCCGAAACCGGGACTACGAGCAGTACTTC. This chain uses TRBV14 with TRBJ2-7; D is possibly TRBD2 (5 bases). Trimming shortened V by 4 bases and J by 3 bases, and 13 bases separated the two germline ends. The CDR3 has 14 residues. The germline V gene has CDR1 SGHDN and CDR2 FVKESK.

The rearrangement uses TRBV6-5 and TRBJ2-7; the match to TRBD1 covers 7 bases. Per germline, CDR1 MNHEY and CDR2 SVGAGI. V dropped 6 bases and J dropped 1; count of bases not matched to a gene: 3. The CDR3 has 13 residues. For the CDR3, the DNA is TGTGCCAGCAGACCGACAGGGTCCTACGAGCAGTACTTC. As protein: CASRPTGSYEQYF.

The J gene is TRBJ1-4, the V gene TRBV7-9; 8 bases fit TRBD1. The CDR3 sequence is 16 residues long. V dropped 1 base and J dropped 5; count of bases not matched to a gene: 6. In germline, CDR1 is SEHNR, CDR2 FQNEAQ (reference sequence). CDR3: CASSLGFRTGNEKLFF. The CDR3 DNA is TGTGCCAGCAGCTTAGGTTTTCGGACAGGGAATGAAAAACTGTTTTTT.

CDR3 region: CASSPPWSSYNEQFF. The CDR3 DNA is TGTGCCAGCTCACCACCTTGGAGCTCCTACAATGAGCAGTTCTTC. V is TRBV18 and J is TRBJ2-1, with unresolved D. Deletions cut 0 bases from V and 0 bases from J, with 6 bases between. Per germline, CDR1 KGHSH and CDR2 LQKENI. This CDR3 contains 15 residues.

The J gene is TRBJ1-4, the V gene TRBV7-2, with 9 nucleotides matching TRBD1. CDR3 length: 16 amino acids. V trimming: 1 base; J trimming: 7 bases; junction bases outside the gene matches: 7. Germline CDR1 reads SGHTA; CDR2 reads FQGNSA. The CDR3 DNA reads TGTGCCAGCAGCTTAGATCCGGGACAGGGATCTGAAAAACTGTTTTTT. It specifies CASSLDPGQGSEKLFF.

This rearrangement joins TRBV27 to TRBJ2-7, with D uncertain. The V end lost 3 bases, the J end lost 2 bases, and 11 bases lay between the germline ends. Germline V lookup: CDR1 MNHEY, CDR2 SMNVEV (reference sequence). The CDR3 covers 14 residues. The CDR3 nucleotides are TGTGCCAGCAGTTTTCGGGTAACAACCTACGAGCAGTACTTC. This encodes CASSFRVTTYEQYF.

This clone was found once. The chain joins TRBV7-9 to TRBJ2-7, with 14 nucleotides matching TRBD2. This CDR3 spans 16 amino acids. The ends lost 4 bases at V and 7 bases at J; junction bases unmatched: 9. Germline V gene sequence: CDR1 SEHNR, CDR2 FQNEAQ (reference sequence). CDR3 residues: CASSSSTSGRAGEQYF. The CDR3, as DNA: TGTGCCAGCAGCTCCTCGACTAGCGGGAGGGCGGGGGAGCAGTACTTC.

This rearrangement joins TRBV18 to TRBJ2-3, with 7 bases lining up with TRBD2. With 6 bases clipped from V and 2 bases from J, the junction kept 14 bases outside the gene matches. The CDR3 runs 17 residues. The V gene's germline CDR1 is KGHSH and CDR2 LQKENI. The CDR3 coding sequence is TGTGCCAGCTCGAGGAGTGTAGGCGGGAGAGTCACAGATACGCAGTATTTT. Translating gives CASSRSVGGRVTDTQYF.

In this sample, this clone turned up once. The genes are TRBV7-2 and TRBJ2-7; D unclear. The CDR3 is 14 residues long. The germline gives CDR1 SGHTA, CDR2 FQGNSA. V lost 1 base to trimming and J lost 7 bases, with 14 bases between them. The DNA for the CDR3 is TGTGCCAGCAGCTTAGTTGGTTACCTAGATGAGCAGTACTTC. Translating gives CASSLVGYLDEQYF.

This clone appeared a single time. The chain joins TRBV15 to TRBJ2-7; D may be TRBD1 (5 bases). Germline assignment: CDR1 LNHNV and CDR2 YYDKDF (reference sequence). There are 12 residues in the CDR3. V gave up 0 bases and J gave up 5 bases, with 5 bases separating them. The CDR3 DNA sequence: TGTGCCACCAGCAGAGACAGGGACGAGCAGTACTTC. Amino acid sequence: CATSRDRDEQYF.

V and J are TRBV10-1 and TRBJ2-3; tentatively, D is TRBD1 (5 bases). V was shortened by 4 bases and J by 1 base, with 15 bases between the two germline ends. This CDR3 region has 16 residues. Germline assignment: CDR1 WNHNN and CDR2 SYGVQD (reference sequence). The CDR3 region is CASSARTRRGTDTQYF. DNA for the CDR3: TGCGCCAGCAGTGCCAGGACACGACGCGGCACAGATACGCAGTATTTT.

This rearrangement joins TRBV7-9 to TRBJ1-1; D call uncertain. Between the trimmed V and J ends, which lost 4 bases and 1 base, there was a span of 10 bases. CDR3 length equals 14 residues. Germline CDR1 reads SEHNR; CDR2 reads FQNEAQ (reference sequence). The CDR3 nucleotides are TGTGCCAGCAGCTCCCACGACACGAACACTGAAGCTTTCTTT. Translation gives CASSSHDTNTEAFF.

The chain couples TRBV5-3 to TRBJ1-1; D not certain. TRBV5-3 is an ORF for which the function is uncertain. The CDR3 has 17 residues. Trimming shortened V by 0 bases and J by 0 bases, and 15 bases separated the two germline ends. CDR3 residues: CARSLVQQENLNTEAFF. The CDR3 nucleotides read TGTGCCAGAAGCTTGGTGCAGCAGGAAAACTTGAACACTGAAGCTTTCTTT.

This chain connects TRBV5-1 to TRBJ2-1; 11 bases align to TRBD2. CDR3 size: 15 residues. V shed 4 bases and J 5 bases; nucleotides not matched to a gene: 5. Germline CDR1 reads SGHRS; CDR2 reads YFSETQ. The CDR3, as DNA: TGCGCCAGCAGCCAACTAGCGGGAGCAAACAATGAGCAGTTCTTC. Amino acid sequence: CASSQLAGANNEQFF.

The rearrangement joins TRBV6-5 to TRBJ1-2; no reliable D call. This CDR3 comprises 14 residues. V was clipped by 4 bases and J by 3 bases, with 12 bases between them. Germline values: CDR1 MNHEY, CDR2 SVGAGI. The CDR3 protein is CASSFRRPDYGYTF. The CDR3 DNA is TGTGCCAGCAGTTTCAGGAGGCCGGACTATGGCTACACCTTC.

V usage is TRBV30 and J usage is TRBJ1-1; possibly TRBD1 for D (5 bases). This CDR3 has 19 amino acids. Trimming cost V 0 bases and J 0 bases, with 23 bases left between them. Per the germline V gene, CDR1 is GTSNPN and CDR2 is SVGIG (reference sequence). DNA of the CDR3: TGTGCCTGGAGTGTCGGGGGAACGGGGCGCGAGGGAATGAACACTGAAGCTTTCTTT. It is translated as CAWSVGGTGREGMNTEAFF.

V usage is TRBV12-2 and J usage is TRBJ2-7; TRBD2 was called by the table and not checked on the DNA. TRBV12-2 is a known pseudogene. This CDR3 is 14 amino acids long. Here the CDR3 reads CASRLAGRRYEQYF. The CDR3 nucleotides are TGTGCAAGTCGCTTAGCGGGGAGACGGTACGAGCAGTACTTC.